Shown below are 20 T cell receptor beta chains from a single sample sequenced in a study of response to subunit inactivated influenza vaccine. MiXCR, run by TCRdb on the RT-PCR reads, gives a single entry per CDR3 protein. The sample has about 570,000 distinct CDR3 sequences; over 9% are singletons. These data are also associated with another study on T cells expressing NK-cell markers. As that report states: Beta-chain TCR cDNA was generated via 5'RACE template switching with UMIs.

Sequenced material: PBMCs from blood, taken on the day of vaccination. These receptors all stem from a man over 45 who received an inactivated influenza vaccine.

The chain combines TRBV7-9 with TRBJ2-1; maybe TRBD2 (5 bases). The germline V gene encodes CDR1 SEHNR and CDR2 FQNEAQ (reference sequence). CDR3 size: 11 residues. V was cut by 2 bases and J by 13 bases, with 9 bases left in between. The CDR3 loop reads CASSLSDSQFF. CDR3 sequence (DNA): TGTGCCAGCAGCTTATCGGACTCACAGTTCTTC.

As to this clonotype: The conserved closing phenylalanine or tryptophan is absent in this CDR3, likely reflecting a read error. This sequence joins TRBV6-2 or TRBV6-3 and TRBJ2-2; D is possibly TRBD2 (6 bases). Germline lookup yields CDR1 MNHEY and CDR2 SVGEGT. This CDR3 has 15 amino acids. The V end was cut by 6 bases, the J end by 0 bases, with 11 bases between. The CDR3 coding sequence is TGTGCCAGCAGCCTGGGACTTACGAACACCGGGGAGCTGTTTTTA. Its protein is CASSLGLTNTGELFL.

A few counts support this clonotype. The rearrangement uses TRBV10-3 and TRBJ1-5, with 8 bases matching TRBD1. The germline V gene encodes CDR1 ENHRY and CDR2 SYGVKD. This CDR3 has 14 residues. The junction had 6 bases not matched to a gene; V was cut back by 4 bases and J by 7 bases. The CDR3 reads CAISGGQGGQPQHF. The CDR3 DNA is TGTGCCATCAGTGGAGGACAGGGTGGGCAGCCCCAGCATTTT.

The chain recombines TRBV18 with TRBJ2-2; D is ambiguous. CDR3 length: 15 residues. Deletions cut 3 bases from V and 6 bases from J, with 14 bases between. The germline V gene has CDR1 KGHSH and CDR2 LQKENI. The CDR3 loop is CASSPDMVGPGELFF. CDR3 in DNA: TGTGCCAGCTCACCCGACATGGTTGGCCCCGGGGAGCTGTTTTTT.

This clonotype was observed many times. The chain combines TRBV30 with TRBJ2-4; 7 bases map to TRBD2. CDR3 length equals 15 residues. In germline, CDR1 is GTSNPN, CDR2 SVGIG (reference sequence). With 2 bases clipped from V and 2 bases from J, the junction kept 6 bases outside the gene matches. The CDR3 nucleotides read TGTGCCTGGAGTCTCAGGGAGGGATCCAAAAACATTCAGTACTTC. It is translated as CAWSLREGSKNIQYF.

On this clonotype itself: A clone one base away is much larger, so this may be a read error. CDR3 sequence (DNA): TGTGCCAGCCGTTACTCTCTGGACAATGAGCAGTTCTTC. Its protein is CASRYSLDNEQFF. V and J are TRBV6-2 or TRBV6-3 and TRBJ2-1; no firm D call. The germline CDR1 and CDR2 sequences are MNHEY and SVGEGT. The CDR3 loop spans 13 amino acids.

Only a few counts were recorded for this clonotype. The chain uses TRBV29-1 and TRBJ2-5, with D uncertain. The CDR3 has 12 residues. Per germline, CDR1 SQVTM and CDR2 ANQGSEA. With 3 bases removed from V and 5 bases from J, the gap between germline ends came to 10 bases. CDR3 bases: TGCAGCGTTGAGGTCCTGGAGGAGACCCAGTACTTC. As protein: CSVEVLEETQYF. Full variable domain (missing parts from reference TRBV29-1 and TRBJ2-5): SAVISQKPSRDICQRGTSLTIQCQVDSQVTMMFWYRQQPGQSLTLIATANQGSEATYESGFVIDKFPISRPNLTFSTLTVSNMSPEDSSIYLCSVEVLEETQYFGPGTRLLVL.

This clonotype has just a few counts. The chain uses TRBV4-1 and TRBJ1-5, with 8 bases matching TRBD1. V shed 1 base, J shed 6 bases, and the junction held 5 bases outside the gene matches. CDR1 and CDR2 from the germline V gene are MGHRA and YSYEKL. The CDR3 spans 15 residues. CDR3 region: CASSQVVDRGQPQHF. The CDR3 DNA is TGCGCCAGCAGCCAAGTAGTCGACAGGGGTCAGCCCCAGCATTTT.

V and J are TRBV30 and TRBJ2-1; 7 positions match TRBD2. Germline V lookup: CDR1 GTSNPN, CDR2 SVGIG (reference sequence). With V trimmed by 4 bases and J by 10 bases, 4 bases remained unmatched. The CDR3 runs 11 residues. The CDR3 bases are TGTGCCTGGAAATGGCGGGAGGAGCAGTTCTTC. Amino acids: CAWKWREEQFF. Complete variable domain (other parts from reference TRBV30 and TRBJ2-1): SQTIHQWPATLVQPVGSPLSLECTVEGTSNPNLYWYRQAAGRGLQLLFYSVGIGQISSEVPQNLSASRPQDRQFILSSKKLLLSDSGFYLCAWKWREEQFFGPGTRLTVL.

This clonotype was observed a single time. The chain recombines TRBV3-1 with TRBJ2-7, with 12 bases fitting TRBD2. The V gene end was trimmed by 1 base and the J gene end by 8 bases; junction bases not matched to a gene: 3. The germline V gene has CDR1 LGHDT and CDR2 YNNKEL (reference sequence). This CDR3 is built from 14 residues. The CDR3 bases are TGTGCCAGCAGCCAAGCCGGACTAGCGGGACAGCAGTACTTC. Its protein is CASSQAGLAGQQYF.

The rearrangement joins TRBV7-9 to TRBJ1-1, with TRBD1 matching 9 bases. Looked up from germline, CDR1 is SEHNR and CDR2 is FQNEAQ (reference sequence). This CDR3 is 17 amino acids long. The V gene end was trimmed by 1 base and the J gene end by 4 bases; junction bases not matched to a gene: 10. CDR3 DNA sequence: TGTGCCAGCAGCTTAGGCCGGACAGGGGCTGGGGGCACTGAAGCTTTCTTT. It yields the protein CASSLGRTGAGGTEAFF.

The chain couples TRBV2 to TRBJ2-3, with 9 bases identical to TRBD2. The CDR3 is 14 amino acids. With V trimmed by 9 bases and J by 3 bases, 7 bases remained unmatched. Looked up from germline, CDR1 is SNHLY and CDR2 is FYNNEI. This CDR3 is CASNLAGRTDTQYF. The DNA for the CDR3 is TGTGCCAGTAACCTAGCGGGAAGGACAGATACGCAGTATTTT.

Only a few counts were recorded for this clonotype. The rearrangement uses TRBV28 and TRBJ2-1; D remains unclear. V lost 4 bases, J lost 7 bases, and 11 bases lay in between. CDR1 is MDHEN, CDR2 SYDVKM, per germline. CDR3 size: 13 residues. The CDR3 coding sequence is TGTGCCAGCAGTTCTGGCCTGAGAAATGAGCAGTTCTTC. This codes for CASSSGLRNEQFF.

The CDR3 coding sequence is TGTGCCAGCAGTCCTCTACAGGAGCAGTTCTTC. It specifies CASSPLQEQFF. The J gene is TRBJ2-1, the V gene TRBV2; D is ambiguous. The CDR3 consists of 11 residues. V was shortened by 5 bases and J by 10 bases, with 9 bases between the two germline ends. Germline CDR1 and CDR2: SNHLY and FYNNEI.

This clonotype has a handful of counts. This rearrangement joins TRBV15 to TRBJ2-1; no reliable D call. The V end lost 5 bases, the J end lost 4 bases, and 12 bases lay between the germline ends. The germline V gene encodes CDR1 LNHNV and CDR2 YYDKDF (reference sequence). This CDR3 has 14 residues. The CDR3 here is CATSWGRVYNEQFF. In nucleotides, the CDR3 is TGTGCCACCAGCTGGGGAAGGGTTTACAATGAGCAGTTCTTC.

The rearrangement links TRBV30 to TRBJ1-5; possibly TRBD1 for D (5 bases). Trimming removed 3 bases at V and 5 bases at J, with 20 bases between. Germline V gene lookup returns CDR1 GTSNPN and CDR2 SVGIG (reference sequence). This CDR3 contains 16 residues. The CDR3 spells CAWRGSGRSDDQPQHF. As DNA, the CDR3 is TGTGCCTGGAGGGGTTCGGGACGGTCGGACGATCAGCCCCAGCATTTT.

This clonotype has a count of ten or more. This chain joins TRBV6-1 and TRBJ1-1; D unresolved. From germline, CDR1 is MNHNS and CDR2 SASEGT. Trimming cost V 6 bases and J 3 bases, with 20 bases left between them. This CDR3 spans 16 amino acids. CDR3 region: CASSSSGYSRDTEAFF. CDR3 nucleotide sequence: TGTGCCAGCAGCTCAAGTGGGTACAGTCGGGACACTGAAGCTTTCTTT.

This clonotype was detected only a few times. This rearrangement joins TRBV10-3 to TRBJ2-2, with 8 positions matching TRBD2. The V gene end was trimmed by 5 bases and the J gene end by 2 bases; junction bases not matched to a gene: 13. This CDR3 region has 18 residues. Germline CDR1 is ENHRY and CDR2 is SYGVKD. This CDR3 reads CAISRGPISGSNTGELFF. The CDR3 nucleotides are TGTGCCATCAGTCGCGGCCCCATCAGCGGGAGCAACACCGGGGAGCTGTTTTTT.

This clonotype was counted a few times. The chain employs TRBV10-3 and TRBJ2-7, with TRBD2 matching over 12 bases. CDR1 and CDR2 from the germline V gene are ENHRY and SYGVKD. The CDR3 is made up of 16 amino acids. V gave up 6 bases and J gave up 0 bases; unmatched junction bases: 6. In nucleotides, the CDR3 is TGTGCCATCAGGTCGCTAGCGGGAGGGACCTCCTACGAGCAGTACTTC. Amino acids: CAIRSLAGGTSYEQYF.

This clonotype was seen many times. The chain is built from TRBV7-8 and TRBJ1-2, with no clear D. Germline CDR1 SGHVS, CDR2 FQNEAQ. Trimming stripped 3 bases from V and 1 base from J, with 9 bases between. The length of the CDR3 is 14 residues. CDR3 sequence: CASSFQPHNYGYTF. CDR3 bases: TGTGCCAGCAGCTTCCAACCCCATAACTATGGCTACACCTTC.